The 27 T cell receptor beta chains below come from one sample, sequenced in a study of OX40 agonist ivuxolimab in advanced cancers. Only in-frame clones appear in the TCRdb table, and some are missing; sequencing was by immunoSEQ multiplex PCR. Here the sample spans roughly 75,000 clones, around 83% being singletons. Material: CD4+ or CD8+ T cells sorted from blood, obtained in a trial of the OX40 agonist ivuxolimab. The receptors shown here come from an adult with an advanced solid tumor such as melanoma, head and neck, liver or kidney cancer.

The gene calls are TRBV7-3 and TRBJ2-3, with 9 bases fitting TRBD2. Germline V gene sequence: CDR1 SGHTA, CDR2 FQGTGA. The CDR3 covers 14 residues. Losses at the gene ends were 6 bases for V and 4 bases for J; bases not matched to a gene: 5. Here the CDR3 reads CASRVAGEADTQYF. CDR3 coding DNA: TGTGCCAGCAGGGTAGCGGGAGAGGCAGATACGCAGTATTTT.

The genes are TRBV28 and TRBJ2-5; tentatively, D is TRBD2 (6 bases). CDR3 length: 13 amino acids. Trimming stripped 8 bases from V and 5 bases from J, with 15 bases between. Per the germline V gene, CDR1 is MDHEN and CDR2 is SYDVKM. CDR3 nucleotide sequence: TGTGCCAGCGGTCTGGAGGGCTTCGAGACCCAGTACTTC. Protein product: CASGLEGFETQYF.

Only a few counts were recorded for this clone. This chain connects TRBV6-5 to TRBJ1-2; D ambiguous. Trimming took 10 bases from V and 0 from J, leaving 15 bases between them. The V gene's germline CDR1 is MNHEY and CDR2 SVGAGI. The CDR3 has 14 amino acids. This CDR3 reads CATRRLEANYGYTF. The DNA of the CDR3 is TGTGCCACCAGGAGACTAGAAGCTAACTATGGCTACACCTTC.

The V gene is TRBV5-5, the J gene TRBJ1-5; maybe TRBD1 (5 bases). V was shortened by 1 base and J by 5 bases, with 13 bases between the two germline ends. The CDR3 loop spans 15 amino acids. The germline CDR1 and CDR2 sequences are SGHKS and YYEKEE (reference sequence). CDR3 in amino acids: CASSLYAGWDQPQHF. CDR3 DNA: TGTGCCAGCAGCTTGTACGCAGGGTGGGATCAGCCCCAGCATTTT.

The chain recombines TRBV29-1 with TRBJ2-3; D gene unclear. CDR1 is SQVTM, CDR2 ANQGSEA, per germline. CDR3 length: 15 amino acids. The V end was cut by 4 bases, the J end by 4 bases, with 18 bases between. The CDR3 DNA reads TGCAGCGTTGGAGCAGTTAGTGGTGGCGCAGATACGCAGTATTTT. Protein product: CSVGAVSGGADTQYF.

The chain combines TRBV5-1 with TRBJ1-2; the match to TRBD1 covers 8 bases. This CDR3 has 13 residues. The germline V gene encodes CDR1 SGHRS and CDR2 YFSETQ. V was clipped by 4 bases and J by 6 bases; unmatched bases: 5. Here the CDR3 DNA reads TGCGCCAGCAGCCCGGACAGGGTCCATGGCTACACCTTC. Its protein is CASSPDRVHGYTF.

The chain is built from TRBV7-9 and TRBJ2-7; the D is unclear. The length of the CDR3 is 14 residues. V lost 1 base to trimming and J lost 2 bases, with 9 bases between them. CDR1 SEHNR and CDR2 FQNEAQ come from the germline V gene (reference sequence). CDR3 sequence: CASSLGSTPYEQYF. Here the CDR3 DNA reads TGTGCCAGCAGCTTAGGCAGTACACCCTACGAGCAGTACTTC. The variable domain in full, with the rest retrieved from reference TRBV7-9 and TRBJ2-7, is DTGVSQNPRHKITKRGQNVTFRCDPISEHNRLYWYRQTLGQGPEFLTYFQNEAQLEKSRLLSDRFSAERPKGSFSTLEIQRTEQGDSAMYLCASSLGSTPYEQYFGPGTRLTVT.

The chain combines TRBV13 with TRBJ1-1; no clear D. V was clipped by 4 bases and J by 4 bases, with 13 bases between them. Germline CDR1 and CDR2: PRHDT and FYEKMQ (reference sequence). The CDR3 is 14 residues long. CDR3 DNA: TGTGCCAGCAGCTCTCTCGGACGGGGCACTGAAGCTTTCTTT. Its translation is CASSSLGRGTEAFF.

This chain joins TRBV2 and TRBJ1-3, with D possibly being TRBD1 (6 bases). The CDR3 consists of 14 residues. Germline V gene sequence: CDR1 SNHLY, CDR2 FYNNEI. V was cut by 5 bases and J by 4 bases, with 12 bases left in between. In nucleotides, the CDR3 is TGTGCCAGCAGTCATAGGACAGTCGGAAACACCATATATTTT. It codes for CASSHRTVGNTIYF.

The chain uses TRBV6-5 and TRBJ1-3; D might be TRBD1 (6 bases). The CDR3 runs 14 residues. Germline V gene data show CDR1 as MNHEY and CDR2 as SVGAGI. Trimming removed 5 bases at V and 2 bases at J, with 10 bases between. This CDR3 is CASSSTGTGNTIYF. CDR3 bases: TGTGCCAGCAGTAGCACAGGGACTGGAAACACCATATATTTT.

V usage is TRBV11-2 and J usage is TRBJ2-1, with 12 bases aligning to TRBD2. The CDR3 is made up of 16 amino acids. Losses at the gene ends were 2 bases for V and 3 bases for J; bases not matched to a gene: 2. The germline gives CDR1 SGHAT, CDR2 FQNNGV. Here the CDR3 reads CASSLRTSGIYNEQFF. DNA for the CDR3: TGTGCCAGCAGCTTAAGGACTAGCGGGATCTACAATGAGCAGTTCTTC.

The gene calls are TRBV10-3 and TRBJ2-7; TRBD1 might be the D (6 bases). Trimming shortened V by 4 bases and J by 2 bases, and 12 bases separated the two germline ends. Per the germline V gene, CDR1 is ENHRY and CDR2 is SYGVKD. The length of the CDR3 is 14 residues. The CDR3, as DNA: TGTGCCATCAGTGCCGGGACATCCACCTACGAGCAGTACTTC. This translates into CAISAGTSTYEQYF.

CDR3 protein: CASSLPVGGGVPDTQYF. The CDR3 DNA reads TGCGCCAGCAGCTTGCCGGTCGGCGGGGGGGTGCCAGATACGCAGTATTTT. The chain recombines TRBV5-1 with TRBJ2-3; 9 nucleotides align to TRBD2. From germline, CDR1 is SGHRS and CDR2 YFSETQ. V shed 1 base and J 4 bases; nucleotides not matched to a gene: 10. The CDR3 covers 17 residues.

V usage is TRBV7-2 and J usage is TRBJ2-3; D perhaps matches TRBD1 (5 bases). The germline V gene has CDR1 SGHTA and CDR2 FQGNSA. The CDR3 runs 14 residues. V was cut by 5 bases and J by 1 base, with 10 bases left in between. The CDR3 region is CASSPDSGTDTQYF. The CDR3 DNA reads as TGTGCCAGCAGCCCAGACAGTGGCACAGATACGCAGTATTTT.

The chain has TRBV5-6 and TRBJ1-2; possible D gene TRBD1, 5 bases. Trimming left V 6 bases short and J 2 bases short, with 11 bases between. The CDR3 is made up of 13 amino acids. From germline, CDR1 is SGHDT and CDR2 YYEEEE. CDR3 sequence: CASNRGLNYGYTF. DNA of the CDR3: TGTGCCAGCAACCGGGGGTTGAACTATGGCTACACCTTC.

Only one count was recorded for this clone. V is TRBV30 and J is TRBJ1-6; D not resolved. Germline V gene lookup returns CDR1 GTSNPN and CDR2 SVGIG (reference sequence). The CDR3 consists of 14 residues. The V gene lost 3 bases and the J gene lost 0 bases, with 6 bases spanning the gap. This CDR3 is CAWSGSSYNSPLHF. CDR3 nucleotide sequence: TGTGCCTGGAGCGGGAGCTCCTATAATTCACCCCTCCACTTT.

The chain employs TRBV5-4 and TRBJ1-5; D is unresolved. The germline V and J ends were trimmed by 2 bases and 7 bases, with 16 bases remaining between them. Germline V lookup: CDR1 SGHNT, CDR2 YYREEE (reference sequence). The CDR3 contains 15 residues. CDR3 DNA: TGTGCCAGCAGCTTCCGCTGGACTAGAACCCAGCCCCAGCATTTT. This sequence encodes CASSFRWTRTQPQHF.

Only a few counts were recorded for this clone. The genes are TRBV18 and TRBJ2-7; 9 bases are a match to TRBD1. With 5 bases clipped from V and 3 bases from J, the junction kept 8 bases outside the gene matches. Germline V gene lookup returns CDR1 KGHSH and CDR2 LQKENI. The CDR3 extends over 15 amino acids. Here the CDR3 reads CASSEGQGTYYEQYF. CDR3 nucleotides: TGTGCCAGCTCAGAGGGACAGGGAACATACTACGAGCAGTACTTC.

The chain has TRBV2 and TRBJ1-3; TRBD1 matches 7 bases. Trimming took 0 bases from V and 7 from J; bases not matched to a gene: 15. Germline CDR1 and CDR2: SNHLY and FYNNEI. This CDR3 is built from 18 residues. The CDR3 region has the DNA TGTGCCAGCAGTGAAGCGCTTGGGACAGCGACTTCCCGGAACACCATATATTTT. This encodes CASSEALGTATSRNTIYF.

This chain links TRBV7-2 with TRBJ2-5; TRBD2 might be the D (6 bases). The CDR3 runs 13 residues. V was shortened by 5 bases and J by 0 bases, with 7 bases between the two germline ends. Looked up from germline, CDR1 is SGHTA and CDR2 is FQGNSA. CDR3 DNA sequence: TGTGCCAGCAGCCGCGGGGACCAAGAGACCCAGTACTTC. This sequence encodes CASSRGDQETQYF.

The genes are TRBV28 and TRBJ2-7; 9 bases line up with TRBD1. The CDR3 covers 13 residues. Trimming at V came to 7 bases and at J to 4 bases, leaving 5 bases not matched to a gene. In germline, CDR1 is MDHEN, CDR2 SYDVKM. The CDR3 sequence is CASNPGQGYEQYF. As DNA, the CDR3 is TGTGCCAGCAACCCGGGACAGGGTTACGAGCAGTACTTC.

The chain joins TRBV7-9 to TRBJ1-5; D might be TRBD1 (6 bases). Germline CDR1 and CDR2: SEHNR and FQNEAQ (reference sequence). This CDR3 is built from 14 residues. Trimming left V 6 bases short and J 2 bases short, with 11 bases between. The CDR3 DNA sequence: TGTGCCAGCAGTTCAGGGGTGCGCAATCAGCCCCAGCATTTT. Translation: CASSSGVRNQPQHF.

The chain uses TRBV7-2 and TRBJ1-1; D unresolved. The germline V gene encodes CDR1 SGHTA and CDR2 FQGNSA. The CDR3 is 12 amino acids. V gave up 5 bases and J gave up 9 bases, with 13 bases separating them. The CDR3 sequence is CASSQAGIQAFF. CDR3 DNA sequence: TGTGCCAGCAGCCAGGCGGGAATTCAAGCTTTCTTT. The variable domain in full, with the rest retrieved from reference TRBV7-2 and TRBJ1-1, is GAGVSQSPSNKVTEKGKDVELRCDPISGHTALYWYRQSLGQGLEFLIYFQGNSAPDKSGLPSDRFSAERTGGSVSTLTIQRTQQEDSAVYLCASSQAGIQAFFGQGTRLTVV.

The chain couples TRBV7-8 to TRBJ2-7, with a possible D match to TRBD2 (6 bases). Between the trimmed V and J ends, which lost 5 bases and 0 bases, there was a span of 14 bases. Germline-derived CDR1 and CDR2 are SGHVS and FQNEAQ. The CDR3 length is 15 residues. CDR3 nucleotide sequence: TGTGCCAGCAGCGCGGGGCGGACCTCCTCCTACGAGCAGTACTTC. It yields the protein CASSAGRTSSYEQYF.

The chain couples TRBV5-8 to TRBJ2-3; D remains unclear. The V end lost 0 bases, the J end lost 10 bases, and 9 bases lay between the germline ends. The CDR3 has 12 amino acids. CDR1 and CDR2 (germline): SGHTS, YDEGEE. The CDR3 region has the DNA TGTGCCAGCAGCTTGGGATCTTCTGCGCAGTATTTT. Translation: CASSLGSSAQYF.

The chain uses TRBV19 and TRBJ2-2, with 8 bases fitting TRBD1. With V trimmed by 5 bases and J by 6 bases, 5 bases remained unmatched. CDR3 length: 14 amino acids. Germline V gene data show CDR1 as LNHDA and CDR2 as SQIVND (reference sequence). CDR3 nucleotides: TGTGCCAGTAGTTCAGCAGGGGGCTCCGGGGAGCTGTTTTTT. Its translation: CASSSAGGSGELFF.

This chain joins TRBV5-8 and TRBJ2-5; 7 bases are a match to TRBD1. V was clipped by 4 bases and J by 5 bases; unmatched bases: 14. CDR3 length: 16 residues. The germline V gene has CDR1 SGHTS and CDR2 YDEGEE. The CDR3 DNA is TGTGCCAGCAGCATCGGACAGCCGAGCAGGGGGGAGACCCAGTACTTC. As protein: CASSIGQPSRGETQYF.